This TCR beta chain emerged from a study of shared clonotypes between healthy human individuals. Points from the study as a whole: It was anticipated that sequencing depth would influence how many clonotypes donors shared.

The test was conducted at deep level. The table came from immunoSEQ multiplex PCR; TCRdb's copy has only in-frame clones and leaves some out. In the table there are around 500,000 clones, approximately 79% of which are singletons. This clone was detected ten times or more. What it binds is unknown. Among the donors, all were Caucasian adults who lived in Nashville, Tennessee. The CDR3 contains 15 residues. Trimming left V 5 bases short and J 6 bases short, with 18 bases between. Per germline, CDR1 LNHDA and CDR2 SQIVND (reference sequence). The source is a woman between 40 and 50 years old in good health. Some clones in this sample may be carry-over from other donors' samples. This rearrangement joins TRBV19 to TRBJ2-3, with D possibly matching TRBD2 (5 bases). The specimen was PBMCs. CDR3 loop: CASSRRLPGGDTQYF. The CDR3 nucleotides are TGTGCCAGTAGTCGCCGGCTTCCCGGCGGGGATACGCAGTATTTT.